This TCR beta chain comes out of a study of blood T cell repertoires in COVID-19. Study background: The United States, Italy and Spain were the sources of the acute and convalescent COVID-19 samples. PBMCs, B-cell-depleted T cells, or T cells provided the cDNA or gDNA that made up the material.

From germline, CDR1 is SGDLS and CDR2 YYNGEE. V was pared by 3 bases and J by 6 bases, with 8 bases of the junction left unmatched. The CDR3 covers 15 residues. Authors' data handling: Quantification of nucleated cells was approximated via reference gene primer amplification. Assay used: immunoSEQ multiplex PCR; TCRdb lists only in-frame clones, some missing. That table gives V, J and clone size, and the DNA gave D and trimming. The sample consists of under 45,000 clones, approximately 86% of them appearing once. Sequenced input: peripheral blood. The receptor comes from a human donor in a cohort sampled during active COVID-19. The rearrangement joins TRBV9 to TRBJ2-3; 9 nucleotides line up with TRBD2. DNA for the CDR3: TGTGCCAGCAGCGCCGCGGGGGGGCCAAGGGATACGCAGTATTTT. It encodes CASSAAGGPRDTQYF.